A single sample is the source of the 9 T cell receptor beta chains below, sequenced in a study of control samples from healthy donors and cancer patients. Profiling relied on immunoSEQ multiplex PCR, and the TCRdb table lists in-frame clones only, not all of them. The sample includes 100,000 to 150,000 clones, almost 95% of them seen just once. The source material was PBMCs. Receptors were obtained from an elderly man with head and neck cancer.

This clone showed up just once. The rearrangement uses TRBV5-1 and TRBJ1-4, with 7 bases lining up with TRBD1. The CDR3 contains 14 residues. The trim removed 5 bases at V and 5 bases at J, leaving 6 bases unmatched. Looked up from germline, CDR1 is SGHRS and CDR2 is YFSETQ. The CDR3 loop reads CASRWDRINEKLFF. In DNA, the CDR3 is TGCGCCAGCAGATGGGACAGAATAAATGAAAAACTGTTTTTT.

This rearrangement joins TRBV6-5 to TRBJ2-3; a possible D gene is TRBD1 (5 bases). V was cut by 6 bases and J by 1 base, with 14 bases left in between. The CDR3 covers 15 residues. Germline-derived CDR1 and CDR2 are MNHEY and SVGAGI. Here the CDR3 DNA reads TGTGCCAGCAGCGCGACAGTCTCGGGCACAGATACGCAGTATTTT. It is translated as CASSATVSGTDTQYF.

The chain couples TRBV12-3 or TRBV12-4 to TRBJ1-2; D gene ambiguous. The CDR3 contains 13 residues. V lost 7 bases to trimming and J lost 5 bases, with 14 bases between them. CDR3 bases: TGTGCCAGCACCCAGTTGGGCCTTTATGGCTACACCTTC. It encodes CASTQLGLYGYTF.

This clone was recorded once. The V call is TRBV3-1 (or the pseudogene TRBV3-2), the J call TRBJ1-5; D possibly corresponds to TRBD1 (5 bases). The germline V and J ends were trimmed by 4 bases and 7 bases, with 17 bases remaining between them. Germline assignment: CDR1 LGHDT and CDR2 YNNKEL (reference sequence). The CDR3 runs 15 residues. The CDR3 loop is CASSLDRYQRQPQHF. The DNA for the CDR3 is TGTGCCAGCAGCCTTGACAGATATCAACGGCAGCCCCAGCATTTT.

V and J are TRBV7-9 and TRBJ2-1, with D maybe TRBD2 (6 bases). The ends were cut back, 5 bases at V and 4 bases at J, with 18 bases in the middle. This CDR3 has 16 amino acids. Germline V lookup: CDR1 SEHNR, CDR2 FQNEAQ (reference sequence). In DNA form, the CDR3 reads TGTGCCAGCAGCCCCAACCTAGCGCACGCTTACAATGAGCAGTTCTTC. Protein product: CASSPNLAHAYNEQFF.

The chain joins TRBV12-5 to TRBJ1-5, with 9 bases that match TRBD1. The germline V gene has CDR1 LGHNT and CDR2 FRNRAP. The CDR3 is 20 amino acids. V lost 0 bases and J lost 7; bases outside the gene matches: 19. The CDR3, as DNA: TGTGCTAGTGGTTTGGTCAGCCTCCAGGAGGGACAGGGCATTAGGCAGCCCCAGCATTTT. Translated, it gives CASGLVSLQEGQGIRQPQHF.

The CDR3 spells CASSIRSTNTGELFF. The CDR3, as DNA: TGTGCCAGTAGTATTCGAAGTACGAACACCGGGGAGCTGTTTTTT. V and J are TRBV19 and TRBJ2-2; D uncertain. CDR3 size: 15 residues. Germline CDR1 and CDR2: LNHDA and SQIVND (reference sequence). V was trimmed by 3 bases and J by 0 bases, leaving 8 bases between them.

The rearrangement joins TRBV5-1 to TRBJ1-1; perhaps TRBD1 as D (5 bases). CDR1 and CDR2 from the germline V gene are SGHRS and YFSETQ. There are 13 residues in the CDR3. Between the trimmed V and J ends, which lost 5 bases and 5 bases, there was a span of 13 bases. CDR3 sequence (DNA): TGCGCCAGCAGTTTTGGGGGGGGTACTGAAGCTTTCTTT. Protein product: CASSFGGGTEAFF.

This rearrangement joins TRBV5-1 to TRBJ2-5, with TRBD2 as a possible D gene (5 bases). The CDR3 has 14 residues. CDR1 and CDR2 (germline): SGHRS, YFSETQ. V was clipped by 3 bases and J by 1 base, with 10 bases between them. Written as DNA, the CDR3 is TGCGCCAGCAGCTCCACGGCGGGCCAAGAGACCCAGTACTTC. It codes for CASSSTAGQETQYF.